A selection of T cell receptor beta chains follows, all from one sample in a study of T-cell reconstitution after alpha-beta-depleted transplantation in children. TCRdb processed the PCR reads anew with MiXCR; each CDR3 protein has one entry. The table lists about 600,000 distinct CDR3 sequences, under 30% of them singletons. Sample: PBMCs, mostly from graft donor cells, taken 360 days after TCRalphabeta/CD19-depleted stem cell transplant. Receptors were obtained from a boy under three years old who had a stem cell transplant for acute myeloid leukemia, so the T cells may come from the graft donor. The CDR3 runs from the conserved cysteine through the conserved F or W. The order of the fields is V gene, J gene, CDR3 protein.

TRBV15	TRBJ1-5	CATSSGADYSNQPQHF
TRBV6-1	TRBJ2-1	CASSQGGPAFVNEQFF
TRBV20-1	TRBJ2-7	CSARDDSSYEQYF
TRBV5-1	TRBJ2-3	CASSLDASGGPTDTQYF
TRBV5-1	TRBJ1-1	CASSFFGDTEAFF
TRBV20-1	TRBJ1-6	CSAVRASSYNSPLHF
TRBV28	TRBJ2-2	CATGRANTGELFF
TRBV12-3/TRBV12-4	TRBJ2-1	CASSPVGVTSYNEQFF
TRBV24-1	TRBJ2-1	CATRTAYNEQFF
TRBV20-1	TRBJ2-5	CSARGGSTQETQYF
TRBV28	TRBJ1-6	CASTPQGAHNSPLHF
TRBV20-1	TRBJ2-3	CSATQLAVNTDTQYF
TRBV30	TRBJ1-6	CACSKTGGRNSPLHF
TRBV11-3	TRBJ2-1	CASSLIGRTTGNEQFF
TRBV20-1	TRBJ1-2	CSAEVVGNSEHGYTF
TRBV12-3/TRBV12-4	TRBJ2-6	CASSLVFTSGANVLTF
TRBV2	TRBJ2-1	CASTEPQGAHEQFF
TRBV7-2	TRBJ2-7	CASSPRTSGVYEQYF
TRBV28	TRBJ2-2	CASSGHVAELFF
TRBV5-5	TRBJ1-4	CASSLLLENEKLFF
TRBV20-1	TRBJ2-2	CSATSGQENTGELFF
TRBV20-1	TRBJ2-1	CSAKRTGFQDEQFF
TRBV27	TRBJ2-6	CASRQISLRGRAGANVLTF
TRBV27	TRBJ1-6	CASGLWTANSPLHF
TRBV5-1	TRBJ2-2	CASSFPTSGALTGELFF
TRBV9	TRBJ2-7	CASSGQGAYEQYF
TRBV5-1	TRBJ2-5	CASSLEDRSKPETQYF
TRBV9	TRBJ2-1	CASSVGSGGRVEQFF
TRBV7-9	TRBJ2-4	CASSLTWGSKNIQYF